These T cell receptor beta chains were read from a single sample in a study of blood T cell repertoires in COVID-19. The repertoire was sequenced with immunoSEQ multiplex PCR; TCRdb's copy has only in-frame clones and lacks some. The repertoire consists of a few hundred thousand clones, with around 90% occurring once and the leading ten covering approximately 3.7%. Sequences were obtained from peripheral blood. These receptors came from a man in his sixties who had recovered from COVID-19. CDR3s include the opening cysteine and the closing phenylalanine or tryptophan. The D gene is left open where the match is weak. Not every row has a clone size; where given, it reads once, few, many or a size class.

V,D,J,size,CDR3,DNA
TRBV9,.,TRBJ1-4,.,CASSPSTGGATNEKLFF,TGTGCCAGCAGCCCATCGACGGGGGGAGCAACTAATGAAAAACTGTTTTTT
TRBV20-1,TRBD1,TRBJ1-4,.,CSASGAPGQGTEKLFF,TGCAGTGCTAGTGGAGCTCCGGGACAGGGGACAGAAAAACTGTTTTTT
TRBV7-9,TRBD1,TRBJ1-2,.,CASSPKSNRGTSSYGYTF,TGTGCCAGCAGCCCTAAATCGAACAGGGGGACGAGTTCCTATGGCTACACCTTC
TRBV5-1,TRBD1,TRBJ1-3,.,CASSNRGQIGNTIYF,TGCGCCAGCAGCAACAGGGGGCAGATAGGAAACACCATATATTTT
TRBV10-1,TRBD1,TRBJ2-1,.,CASSQQGNEQFF,TGCGCCAGCAGTCAACAGGGGAATGAGCAGTTCTTC
TRBV7-9,TRBD1,TRBJ2-7,once,CASSLRQGAIYEQYF,TGTGCCAGCAGCTTACGGCAGGGGGCTATCTACGAGCAGTACTTC
TRBV2,TRBD1,TRBJ1-6,once,CASSGRQGAMLSYNSPLHF,TGTGCCAGCAGTGGTCGGCAGGGGGCTATGTTATCCTATAATTCACCCCTCCACTTT
TRBV6-5,.,TRBJ2-3,.,CASINPTDTQYF,TGTGCCAGCATAAATCCCACAGATACGCAGTATTTT
TRBV7-6,TRBD2,TRBJ2-1,.,CASSIGTSGGRNNEQFF,TGTGCCAGCAGCATCGGGACTAGCGGGGGGAGGAACAATGAGCAGTTCTTC
TRBV6-5,TRBD1,TRBJ2-2,.,CASTRGITGELFF,TGTGCCAGCACCAGGGGGATCACCGGGGAGCTGTTTTTT
TRBV6-1,.,TRBJ1-5,.,CASSDGPRGSNQPQHF,TGTGCCAGCAGTGACGGACCCAGGGGTTCCAATCAGCCCCAGCATTTT
TRBV5-4,TRBD2,TRBJ2-5,.,CASSLWAGGLPETQYF,TGTGCCAGCAGCTTGTGGGCGGGGGGGCTCCCCGAGACCCAGTACTTC
TRBV5-1,TRBD1,TRBJ2-3,.,CASSLEGQGSDTQYF,TGCGCCAGCAGCTTGGAGGGACAGGGGTCAGATACGCAGTATTTT